Shown below are 20 T cell receptor beta chains from a single sample sequenced in a study of PD-1 blockade in classical Hodgkin lymphoma. The assay was immunoSEQ multiplex PCR, and TCRdb's table has in-frame clones only and misses some. There are nearly 100,000 clones in the sample; roughly 88% occur only once, and about 12% lies in the top ten. The patients all showed relapse after autologous stem cell transplantation, while their brentuximab vedotin exposure varied. The specimen comprised peripheral blood mononuclear cells (PBMCs), sampled at baseline. All receptors come from a human donor with classical Hodgkin lymphoma.

The DNA of the CDR3 is TGCGCCAGCAGCTCCGGGACCACATTCTACGAGCAGTACTTC. Encoded protein: CASSSGTTFYEQYF. The rearrangement links TRBV5-1 to TRBJ2-7; either TRBD1 or TRBD2 may fit D (5 bases each). The CDR3 extends over 14 amino acids. The germline V and J ends were trimmed by 3 bases and 3 bases, with 13 bases remaining between them. Germline CDR1 is SGHRS and CDR2 is YFSETQ.

J is TRBJ2-5 and V is TRBV4-1, with D possibly called TRBD1 or TRBD2 (5 bases each). Germline lookup yields CDR1 MGHRA and CDR2 YSYEKL. The CDR3 extends over 12 amino acids. Trimming shortened V by 4 bases and J by 11 bases, and 14 bases separated the two germline ends. CDR3 sequence (DNA): TGCGCCAGCAGCCTAGCAATGGGGGTTCAGTACTTC. It codes for CASSLAMGVQYF.

The chain couples TRBV21-1 to TRBJ1-4; the table's D call TRBD1 went unverified against the DNA. TRBV21-1 is tagged as a pseudogene. The CDR3 runs to 15 residues. CDR3 loop: CASTRKGLTNEKLFF. CDR3 nucleotide sequence: TGTGCCAGCACAAGAAAGGGGCTCACTAATGAAAAACTGTTTTTT.

This clone was observed once. The J gene is TRBJ1-2, the V gene TRBV4-3; D possibly corresponds to TRBD1 (5 bases). The V and J ends lost 0 bases and 4 bases respectively, with 15 bases between them. The CDR3 length is 16 residues. In germline, CDR1 is LGHNA, CDR2 YSLEER. This CDR3 reads CASSQDPGPAAYGYTF. The CDR3 bases are TGCGCCAGCAGCCAAGATCCGGGGCCAGCCGCCTATGGCTACACCTTC.

The gene calls are TRBV5-1 and TRBJ2-1; D perhaps matches TRBD2 (6 bases). Germline loops: CDR1 SGHRS, CDR2 YFSETQ. The V end was cut by 2 bases, the J end by 6 bases, with 15 bases between. The CDR3 covers 15 residues. CDR3 protein: CASSFTSPYLNEQFF. CDR3 in DNA: TGCGCCAGCAGCTTCACTAGCCCTTATCTCAATGAGCAGTTCTTC.

This CDR3 reads CATGAGLGETQYF. In nucleotides, the CDR3 is TGTGCCACAGGGGCAGGGTTGGGAGAGACCCAGTACTTC. V and J are TRBV10-3 and TRBJ2-5, with a tentative D call TRBD1 (6 bases). The ends were cut back, 10 bases at V and 4 bases at J, with 16 bases in the middle. CDR1 ENHRY and CDR2 SYGVKD come from the germline V gene. The length of the CDR3 is 13 residues.

The rearrangement joins TRBV15 to TRBJ2-7; no reliable D call. V lost 5 bases and J lost 5, with 7 bases in between. Germline-derived CDR1 and CDR2 are LNHNV and YYDKDF (reference sequence). The CDR3 length is 11 residues. For the CDR3, the DNA is TGTGCCACCAGCGACCACGACGAGCAGTACTTC. As protein: CATSDHDEQYF.

The CDR3 here is CASSPGGHAIETQYF. The DNA for the CDR3 is TGTGCCAGCAGCCCCGGGGGCCACGCGATAGAGACCCAGTACTTC. The chain combines TRBV11-1 with TRBJ2-5; D is possibly TRBD1 or TRBD2 (6 bases each). Trimming pared 5 bases from V and 4 bases from J, leaving 17 bases between. The CDR3 covers 15 residues. CDR1 is SGHAT, CDR2 FQDESV, per germline (reference sequence).

Only one count was recorded for this clone. J is TRBJ2-7 and V is TRBV4-2, with 8 nucleotides matching TRBD1. This CDR3 has 16 residues. Germline CDR1 LGHNA, CDR2 YNFKEQ. The V gene end was trimmed by 3 bases and the J gene end by 0 bases; junction bases not matched to a gene: 7. CDR3 sequence: CASSHSGQGASYEQYF. CDR3 coding DNA: TGTGCCAGCAGCCACTCCGGACAGGGTGCCTCCTACGAGCAGTACTTC.

The genes are TRBV19 and TRBJ1-5; 8 bases fit TRBD1. The germline gives CDR1 LNHDA, CDR2 SQIVND (reference sequence). After removal of 0 bases from V and 7 bases from J, the junction contained 5 bases not matched to a gene. The CDR3 length is 15 residues. The CDR3 nucleotides are TGTGCCAGTAGTATAGAGGCAGGGGGCGAGCAGCCCCAGCATTTT. Residues: CASSIEAGGEQPQHF.

This chain joins TRBV19 and TRBJ2-1; a possible D gene is TRBD1 (5 bases). The germline V gene has CDR1 LNHDA and CDR2 SQIVND (reference sequence). CDR3 length: 14 residues. Deletions cut 5 bases from V and 13 bases from J, with 21 bases between. The CDR3 region is CASSQQKGALHQFF. The CDR3 coding sequence is TGTGCCAGTAGTCAACAAAAAGGGGCACTGCATCAGTTCTTC. The full variable domain, rest sourced from reference TRBV19 and TRBJ2-1, is DGGITQSPKYLFRKEGQNVTLSCEQNLNHDAMYWYRQDPGQGLRLIYYSQIVNDFQKGDIAEGYSVSREKKESFPLTVTSAQKNPTAFYLCASSQQKGALHQFFGPGTRLTVL.

This chain connects TRBV30 to TRBJ1-1; TRBD1 might be the D (5 bases). V was trimmed by 5 bases and J by 5 bases, leaving 18 bases between them. Germline V CDR1 and CDR2: GTSNPN, SVGIG (reference sequence). The CDR3 runs 14 residues. For the CDR3, the DNA is TGTGCCTGGCGGGCCGTCGGGGGGGGGACTGAAGCTTTCTTT. This gives the protein CAWRAVGGGTEAFF.

This clone was counted a few times. The chain employs TRBV6-5 and TRBJ2-3; TRBD2 matches at 8 bases. The CDR3 is 14 residues long. CDR1 is MNHEY and CDR2 is SVGAGI in the germline V gene. The V and J ends lost 6 bases and 7 bases, in that order; junction bases with no gene match: 9. In DNA, the CDR3 is TGTGCCAGCAGCCGCTCGGGGGGGGGAAATACGCAGTATTTT. Amino acids: CASSRSGGGNTQYF.

The V gene is TRBV9, the J gene TRBJ2-5; D is tentatively TRBD1 or TRBD2 (6 bases each). This CDR3 comprises 18 residues. Trimming took off 0 bases at V and 1 base at J, with 19 bases between the two ends. Germline assignment: CDR1 SGDLS and CDR2 YYNGEE. As DNA, the CDR3 is TGTGCCAGCAGCGTAGGGTTAGGAGGGGGACACCTCCAAGAGACCCAGTACTTC. This encodes CASSVGLGGGHLQETQYF.

V gene TRBV9 combines with J gene TRBJ1-1, with 7 bases lining up with TRBD1. Per the germline V gene, CDR1 is SGDLS and CDR2 is YYNGEE. With 4 bases clipped from V and 4 bases from J, the junction kept 19 bases outside the gene matches. This CDR3 is 18 amino acids long. CDR3 DNA sequence: TGTGCCAGCAGCCCTCACAGGGGCACCTTCCTTGGAAGCACTGAAGCTTTCTTT. It translates to CASSPHRGTFLGSTEAFF.

The rearrangement links TRBV10-3 to TRBJ1-1, with TRBD1 as a possible D gene (6 bases). Germline CDR1 ENHRY, CDR2 SYGVKD. Trimming cost V 11 bases and J 1 base, with 14 bases left between them. This CDR3 spans 13 amino acids. This chain's CDR3 is CAVQGFENTEAFF. The CDR3 region has the DNA TGTGCCGTACAGGGTTTTGAGAACACTGAAGCTTTCTTT.

This clone turned up a few times. The chain combines TRBV7-3 with TRBJ2-3, with 9 positions matching TRBD1. Germline assignment: CDR1 SGHTA and CDR2 FQGTGA. V lost 4 bases, J lost 5 bases, and 7 bases stayed unmatched. This CDR3 spans 15 amino acids. The CDR3 nucleotides are TGTGCCAGCAGCTCCCGGGGACAGGGAGGAGATACGCAGTATTTT. The encoded protein is CASSSRGQGGDTQYF.

The chain joins TRBV2 to TRBJ2-7; D unclear. The germline V gene encodes CDR1 SNHLY and CDR2 FYNNEI. V gave up 0 bases and J gave up 4 bases, with 10 bases separating them. This CDR3 has 14 residues. CDR3 residues: CASSEARTSYEQYF. CDR3 DNA: TGTGCCAGCAGTGAAGCTCGGACGTCTTACGAGCAGTACTTC.

V usage is TRBV7-2 and J usage is TRBJ2-3, with TRBD2 matching over 8 bases. CDR1 is SGHTA and CDR2 is FQGNSA in the germline V gene. This CDR3 has 16 residues. V lost 4 bases, J lost 1 base, and 7 bases stayed unmatched. In DNA, the CDR3 is TGTGCCAGCAGCTGGGGAGCGGGAGCGGGCACAGATACGCAGTATTTT. This translates into CASSWGAGAGTDTQYF.

This chain connects TRBV6-5 to TRBJ1-1; D perhaps matches TRBD1 (5 bases). Deletions cut 2 bases from V and 0 bases from J, with 10 bases between. There are 15 residues in the CDR3. CDR1 is MNHEY, CDR2 SVGAGI, per germline. This CDR3 is CASSYQEGVNTEAFF. For the CDR3, the DNA is TGTGCCAGCAGTTACCAGGAAGGGGTGAACACTGAAGCTTTCTTT.